This entry concerns a single T cell receptor (beta chain). This sample is drawn from a study of cytomegalovirus exposure and HLA in healthy donors. The PCR was carried out with 60 Vbeta primers and 13 Jbeta primers. TCRdb's copy holds only in-frame clones and misses some; the assay was immunoSEQ multiplex PCR. The repertoire holds some 100,000 clones, with under 80% as singletons. This CDR3 is 14 amino acids long. V lost 7 bases to trimming and J lost 2 bases, with 18 bases between them. Germline-derived CDR1 and CDR2 are SQVTM and ANQGSEA. The specimen sequenced was PBMCs. The chain carries TRBV29-1 and TRBJ2-7, with D tentatively TRBD1 (6 bases). This TCR was recovered from a woman between 18 and 30 years old in good health and CMV-seropositive. Here the CDR3 DNA reads TGCAGCGGTCACAGGGTTCAGTACCCCTACGAGCAGTACTTC. This translates into CSGHRVQYPYEQYF.